This T cell receptor (beta chain) is from a study of OX40 agonist ivuxolimab in advanced cancers. Across the study: The dose-escalation cohort had hepatocellular carcinoma, melanoma, renal cell or head and neck cancer. Of mixed ages from about 20 to 90 and averaging about 60 years, the group was approximately 84% male. Whole-study results and caveats: Clones of CD4+ and CD8+ blood T cells grew by week 6 at doses of 0.1 to 3.0 mg/kg.

Clones were sequenced by immunoSEQ multiplex PCR, and TCRdb holds only the in-frame ones, with some missing. The table lists about 23,000 clones, roughly 80% of them singletons. Points on this clone: The antigen is unknown.

This CDR3 contains 13 residues. Germline loops: CDR1 ENHRY, CDR2 SYGVKD. V lost 4 bases to trimming and J lost 7 bases, with 13 bases between them. The chain recombines TRBV10-3 with TRBJ1-1; a weak D match, TRBD1 (5 bases). The material was CD4+ or CD8+ T cells sorted from blood, obtained in a trial of the OX40 agonist ivuxolimab. The source is an adult with an advanced solid tumor such as melanoma, head and neck, liver or kidney cancer. The DNA for the CDR3 is TGTGCCATCAGTGGCCGCCTGGGGGATGAAGCTTTCTTT. Translated: CAISGRLGDEAFF.